This TCR beta chain was sequenced for a study of identical twins. This clonotype was detected many times. What it recognizes is unknown. Trimming at V came to 9 bases and at J to 2 bases, leaving 1 base not matched to a gene. This CDR3 region has 13 residues. Germline values: CDR1 LGHNT, CDR2 FRNRAP. MiXCR, applied by TCRdb to the 5' RACE reads, yields one record per CDR3 protein. The sample has 150,000 or so distinct CDR3 sequences, 3% to 4% seen once. Study results and caveats: Invariant MAIT and iNKT cells could partly confound zero-insertion analyses.

This receptor was identified in a man younger than 35 in good health. The sequenced material came from memory T cells sorted from blood. The J gene is TRBJ2-1, the V gene TRBV12-5; 10 nucleotides match TRBD2. CDR3 nucleotide sequence: TGTGCTAGCAGCGGGAGGGCCTACAATGAGCAGTTCTTC. It translates to CASSGRAYNEQFF.